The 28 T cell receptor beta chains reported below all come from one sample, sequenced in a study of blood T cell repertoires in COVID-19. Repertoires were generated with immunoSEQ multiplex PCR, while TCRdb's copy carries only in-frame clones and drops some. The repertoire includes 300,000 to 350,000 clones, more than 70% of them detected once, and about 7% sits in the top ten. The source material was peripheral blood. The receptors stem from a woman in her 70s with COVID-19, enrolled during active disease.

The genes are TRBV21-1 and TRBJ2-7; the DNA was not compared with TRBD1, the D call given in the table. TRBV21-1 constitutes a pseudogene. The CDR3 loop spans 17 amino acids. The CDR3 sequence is CASSTVPKAGWLFEQYF. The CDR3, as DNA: TGTGCCAGCAGCACCGTCCCGAAGGCAGGATGGTTGTTCGAGCAGTACTTC.

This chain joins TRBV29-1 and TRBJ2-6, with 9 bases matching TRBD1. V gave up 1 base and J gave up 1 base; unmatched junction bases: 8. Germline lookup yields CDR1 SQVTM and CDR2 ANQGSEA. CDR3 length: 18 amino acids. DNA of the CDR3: TGCAGCGTTGAAGGCACAGGGGGCGGATTATCTGGGGCCAACGTCCTGACTTTC. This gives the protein CSVEGTGGGLSGANVLTF.

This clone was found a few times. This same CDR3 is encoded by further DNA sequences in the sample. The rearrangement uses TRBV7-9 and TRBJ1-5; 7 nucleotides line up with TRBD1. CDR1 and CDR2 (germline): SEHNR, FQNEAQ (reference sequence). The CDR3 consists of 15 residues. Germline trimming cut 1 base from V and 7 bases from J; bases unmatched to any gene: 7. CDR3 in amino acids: CASSLGGGGRQPQHF. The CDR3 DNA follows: TGTGCCAGCAGCTTAGGAGGGGGCGGGCGGCAGCCCCAGCATTTT.

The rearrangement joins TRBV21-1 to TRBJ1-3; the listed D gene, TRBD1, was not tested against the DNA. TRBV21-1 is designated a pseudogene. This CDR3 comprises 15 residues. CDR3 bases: TGTGCCAGCAGCCAGGGTTTACCCTCTGGAAACACCATATATTTT. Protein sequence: CASSQGLPSGNTIYF.

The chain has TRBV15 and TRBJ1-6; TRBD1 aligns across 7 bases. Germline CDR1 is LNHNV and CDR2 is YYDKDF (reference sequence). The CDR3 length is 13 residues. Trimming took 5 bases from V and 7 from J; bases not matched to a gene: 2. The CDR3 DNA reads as TGTGCCACCAGCGGGACAGCCAATTCACCCCTCCACTTT. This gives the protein CATSGTANSPLHF.

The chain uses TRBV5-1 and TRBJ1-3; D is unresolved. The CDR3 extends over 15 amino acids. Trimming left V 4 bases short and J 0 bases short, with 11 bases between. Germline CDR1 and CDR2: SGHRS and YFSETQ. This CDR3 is CASSAGDFSGNTIYF. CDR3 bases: TGCGCCAGCAGCGCTGGAGACTTCTCTGGAAACACCATATATTTT.

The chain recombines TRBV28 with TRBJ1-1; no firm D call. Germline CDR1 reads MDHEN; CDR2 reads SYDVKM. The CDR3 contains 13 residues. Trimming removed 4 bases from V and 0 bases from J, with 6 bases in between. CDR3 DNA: TGTGCCAGCAGTTCAGTGATGAACACTGAAGCTTTCTTT. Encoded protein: CASSSVMNTEAFF.

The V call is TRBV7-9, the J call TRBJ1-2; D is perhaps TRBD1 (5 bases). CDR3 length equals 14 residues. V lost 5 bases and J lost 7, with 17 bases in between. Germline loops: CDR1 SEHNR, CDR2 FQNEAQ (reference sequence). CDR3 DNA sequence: TGTGCCAGCAGCGAAGGGGAGGGGAGCTTTGGCTACACCTTC. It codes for CASSEGEGSFGYTF.

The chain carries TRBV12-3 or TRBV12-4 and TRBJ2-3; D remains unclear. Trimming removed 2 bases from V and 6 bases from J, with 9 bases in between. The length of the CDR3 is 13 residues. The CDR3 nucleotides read TGTGCCAGCAGTTTAAAGCCCGCGGATACGCAGTATTTT. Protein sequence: CASSLKPADTQYF.

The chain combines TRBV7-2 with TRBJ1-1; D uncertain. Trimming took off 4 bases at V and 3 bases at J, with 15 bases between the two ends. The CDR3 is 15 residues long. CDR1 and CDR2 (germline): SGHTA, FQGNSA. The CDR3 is CASSSSSGRDTEAFF. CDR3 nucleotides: TGTGCCAGCAGCTCGTCCTCGGGGAGGGACACTGAAGCTTTCTTT.

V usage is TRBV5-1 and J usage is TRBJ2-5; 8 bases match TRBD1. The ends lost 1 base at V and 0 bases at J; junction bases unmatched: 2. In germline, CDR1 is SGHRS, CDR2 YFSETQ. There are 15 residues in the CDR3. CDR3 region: CASSLNRGNQETQYF. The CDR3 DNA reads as TGCGCCAGCAGCTTGAACAGGGGGAACCAAGAGACCCAGTACTTC.

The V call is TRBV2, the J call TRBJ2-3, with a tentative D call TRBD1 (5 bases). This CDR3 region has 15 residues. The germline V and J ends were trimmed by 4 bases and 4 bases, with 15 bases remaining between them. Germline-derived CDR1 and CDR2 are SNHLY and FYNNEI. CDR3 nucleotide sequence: TGTGCCAGCAGTGGAGGCAGGGTGGGGTCAGATACGCAGTATTTT. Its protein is CASSGGRVGSDTQYF.

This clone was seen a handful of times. The CDR3 region has the DNA TGTGCCAGCAGAGGACAGGGGGCAACCGGGGAGCTGTTTTTT. Protein sequence: CASRGQGATGELFF. This chain links TRBV9 with TRBJ2-2; 11 bases line up with TRBD1. The CDR3 is 14 amino acids. J was trimmed by 5 bases and V by 5 bases; bases with no gene match: 2. The germline V gene has CDR1 SGDLS and CDR2 YYNGEE.

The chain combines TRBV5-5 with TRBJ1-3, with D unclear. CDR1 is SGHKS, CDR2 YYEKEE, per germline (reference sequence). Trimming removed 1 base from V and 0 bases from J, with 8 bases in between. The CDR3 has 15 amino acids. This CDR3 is CASSLTATSGNTIYF. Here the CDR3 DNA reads TGTGCCAGCAGCTTGACAGCAACCTCTGGAAACACCATATATTTT.

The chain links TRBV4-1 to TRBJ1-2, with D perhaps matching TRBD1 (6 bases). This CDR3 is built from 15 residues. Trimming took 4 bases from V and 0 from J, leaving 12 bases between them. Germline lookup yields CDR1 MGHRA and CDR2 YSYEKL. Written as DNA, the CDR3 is TGCGCCAGCAGCCTCGGGACAACAGCTAACTATGGCTACACCTTC. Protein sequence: CASSLGTTANYGYTF.

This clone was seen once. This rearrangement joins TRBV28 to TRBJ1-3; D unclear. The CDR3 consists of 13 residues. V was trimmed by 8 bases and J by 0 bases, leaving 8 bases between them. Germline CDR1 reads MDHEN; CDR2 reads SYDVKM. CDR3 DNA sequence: TGTGCCAGCTTACGGTTCTCTGGAAACACCATATATTTT. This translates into CASLRFSGNTIYF.

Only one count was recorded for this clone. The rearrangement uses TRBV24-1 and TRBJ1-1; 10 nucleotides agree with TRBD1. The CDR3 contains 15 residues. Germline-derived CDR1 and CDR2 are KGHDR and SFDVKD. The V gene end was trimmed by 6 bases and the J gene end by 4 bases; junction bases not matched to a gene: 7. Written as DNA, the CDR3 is TGTGCCACCAGTTCATCATGGACAGGGGGCACTGAAGCTTTCTTT. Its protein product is CATSSSWTGGTEAFF.

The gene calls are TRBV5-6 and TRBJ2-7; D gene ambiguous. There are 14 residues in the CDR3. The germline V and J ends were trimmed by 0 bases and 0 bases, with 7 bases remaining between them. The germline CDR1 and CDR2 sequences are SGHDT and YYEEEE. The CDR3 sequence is CASSLGRSSYEQYF. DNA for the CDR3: TGTGCCAGCAGCTTGGGGAGAAGCTCCTACGAGCAGTACTTC.

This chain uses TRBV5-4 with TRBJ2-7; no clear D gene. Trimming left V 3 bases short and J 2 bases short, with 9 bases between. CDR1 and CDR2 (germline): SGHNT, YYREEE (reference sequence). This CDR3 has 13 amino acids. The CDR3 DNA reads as TGTGCCAGCAGCTCAGGAAGTGCCTACGAGCAGTACTTC. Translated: CASSSGSAYEQYF.

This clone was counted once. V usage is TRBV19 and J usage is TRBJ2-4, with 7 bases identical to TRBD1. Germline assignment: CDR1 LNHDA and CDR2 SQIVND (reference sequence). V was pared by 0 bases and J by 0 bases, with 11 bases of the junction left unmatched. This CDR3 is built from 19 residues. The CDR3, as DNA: TGTGCCAGTAGTATAGAGAGGGACAGCCCAAGAATAGCCAAAAACATTCAGTACTTC. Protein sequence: CASSIERDSPRIAKNIQYF.

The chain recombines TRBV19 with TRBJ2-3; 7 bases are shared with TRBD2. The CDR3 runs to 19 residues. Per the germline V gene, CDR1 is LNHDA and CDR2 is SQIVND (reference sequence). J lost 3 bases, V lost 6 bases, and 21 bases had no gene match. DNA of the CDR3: TGTGCCAGTAGCATCGGACTAGATCGCGCATGGGGCCATACAGATACGCAGTATTTT. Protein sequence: CASSIGLDRAWGHTDTQYF.

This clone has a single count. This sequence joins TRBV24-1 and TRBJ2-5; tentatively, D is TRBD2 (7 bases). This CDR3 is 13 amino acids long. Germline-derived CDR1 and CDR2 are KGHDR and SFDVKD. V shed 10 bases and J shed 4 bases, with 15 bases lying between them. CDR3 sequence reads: CATRVAGAETQYF. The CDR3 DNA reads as TGTGCCACGCGGGTCGCGGGGGCAGAGACCCAGTACTTC.

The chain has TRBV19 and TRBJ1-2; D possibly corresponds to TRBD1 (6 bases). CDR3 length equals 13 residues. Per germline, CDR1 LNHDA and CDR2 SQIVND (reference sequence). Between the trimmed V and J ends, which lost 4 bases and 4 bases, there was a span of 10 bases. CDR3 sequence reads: CASSKTGIYGYTF. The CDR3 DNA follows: TGTGCCAGTAGTAAAACAGGGATCTATGGCTACACCTTC.

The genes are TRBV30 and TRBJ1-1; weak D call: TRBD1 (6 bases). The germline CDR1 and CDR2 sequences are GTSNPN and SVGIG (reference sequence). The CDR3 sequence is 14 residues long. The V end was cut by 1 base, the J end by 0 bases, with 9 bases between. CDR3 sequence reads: CAWSAWDMNTEAFF. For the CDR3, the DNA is TGTGCCTGGAGTGCTTGGGACATGAACACTGAAGCTTTCTTT.

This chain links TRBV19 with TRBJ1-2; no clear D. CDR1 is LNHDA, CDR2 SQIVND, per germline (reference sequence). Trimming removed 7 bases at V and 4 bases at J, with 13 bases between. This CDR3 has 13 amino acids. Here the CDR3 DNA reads TGTGCCAGTAACCCCGGGAGCGGCTATGGCTACACCTTC. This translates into CASNPGSGYGYTF. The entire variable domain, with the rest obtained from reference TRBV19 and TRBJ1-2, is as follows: DGGITQSPKYLFRKEGQNVTLSCEQNLNHDAMYWYRQDPGQGLRLIYYSQIVNDFQKGDIAEGYSVSREKKESFPLTVTSAQKNPTAFYLCASNPGSGYGYTFGSGTRLTVV.

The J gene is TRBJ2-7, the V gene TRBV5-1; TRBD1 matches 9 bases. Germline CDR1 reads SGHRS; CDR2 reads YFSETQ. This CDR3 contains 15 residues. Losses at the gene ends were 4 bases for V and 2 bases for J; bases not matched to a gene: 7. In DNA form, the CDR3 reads TGCGCCAGCAGCGGCGCCGGGACAGGGCCCTACGAGCAGTACTTC. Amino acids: CASSGAGTGPYEQYF.

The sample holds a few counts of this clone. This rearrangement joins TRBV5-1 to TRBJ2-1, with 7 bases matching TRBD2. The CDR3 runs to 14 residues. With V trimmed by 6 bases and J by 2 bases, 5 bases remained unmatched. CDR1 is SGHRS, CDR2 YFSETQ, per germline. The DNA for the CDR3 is TGCGCCAGCACCCGGGGGGAAACCTACAATGAGCAGTTCTTC. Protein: CASTRGETYNEQFF.

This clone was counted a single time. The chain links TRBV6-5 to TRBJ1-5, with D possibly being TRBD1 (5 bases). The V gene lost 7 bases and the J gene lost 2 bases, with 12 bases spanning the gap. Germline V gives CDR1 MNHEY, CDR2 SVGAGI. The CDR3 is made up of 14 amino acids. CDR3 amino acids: CASNLSGGNQPQHF. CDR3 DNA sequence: TGTGCCAGCAACTTGTCGGGGGGCAATCAGCCCCAGCATTTT.